This T cell receptor (beta chain) emerged from a study of vaccination and CD4 T cells after COVID-19. Background on the study: Six men and four women formed the convalescents, two being Hispanic.

Treatment specified: approximately 9-day PBMC culture with coronavirus spike peptide pools or control peptides (ViraFEST assay). Cultures used some 2 million PBMCs per well, roughly 9.8 IU/ml IL-2 and 8 to 10 ug/ml peptides. As regards this clonotype: The antigen remains unidentified.

Sequenced with the Oncomine TCR Beta short-read assay was DNA taken from cultured CD4+ T cells. Scientists extracted genomic DNA from CD4+ T cells grown in culture. TCRdb redid the calling of the PCR reads with MiXCR, one entry per CDR3 protein. The sample includes approximately 20,000 distinct CDR3 sequences, around 58% of them seen just once. Germline V gives CDR1 SQVTM, CDR2 ANQGSEA. With 6 bases clipped from V and 4 bases from J, the junction kept 6 bases outside the gene matches. The CDR3 sequence is 13 residues long. The TCR sequence derives from a human donor who had recovered from COVID-19. The sequencing input was CD4+ T cells from blood, cultured in vitro. The chain joins TRBV29-1 to TRBJ2-5; 9 bases agree with TRBD1. The CDR3 protein is CSVWTGVGETQYF. As DNA, the CDR3 is TGCAGCGTCTGGACAGGGGTGGGAGAGACCCAGTACTTC.